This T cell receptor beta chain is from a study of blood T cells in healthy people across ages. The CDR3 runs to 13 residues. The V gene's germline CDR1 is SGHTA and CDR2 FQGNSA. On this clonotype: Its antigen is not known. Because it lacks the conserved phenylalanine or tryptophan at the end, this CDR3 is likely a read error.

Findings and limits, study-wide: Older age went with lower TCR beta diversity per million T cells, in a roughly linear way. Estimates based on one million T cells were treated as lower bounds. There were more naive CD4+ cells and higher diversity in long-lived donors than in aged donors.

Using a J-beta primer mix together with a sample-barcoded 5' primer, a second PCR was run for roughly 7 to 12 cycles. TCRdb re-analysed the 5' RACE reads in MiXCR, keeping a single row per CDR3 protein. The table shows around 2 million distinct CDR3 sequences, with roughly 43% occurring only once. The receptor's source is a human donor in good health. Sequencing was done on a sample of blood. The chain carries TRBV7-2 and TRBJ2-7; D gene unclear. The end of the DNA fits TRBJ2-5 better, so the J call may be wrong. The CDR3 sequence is CASSLPNQETQYC. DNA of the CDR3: TGTGCCAGCAGCTTACCGAACCAAGAGACCCAGTACTGC.